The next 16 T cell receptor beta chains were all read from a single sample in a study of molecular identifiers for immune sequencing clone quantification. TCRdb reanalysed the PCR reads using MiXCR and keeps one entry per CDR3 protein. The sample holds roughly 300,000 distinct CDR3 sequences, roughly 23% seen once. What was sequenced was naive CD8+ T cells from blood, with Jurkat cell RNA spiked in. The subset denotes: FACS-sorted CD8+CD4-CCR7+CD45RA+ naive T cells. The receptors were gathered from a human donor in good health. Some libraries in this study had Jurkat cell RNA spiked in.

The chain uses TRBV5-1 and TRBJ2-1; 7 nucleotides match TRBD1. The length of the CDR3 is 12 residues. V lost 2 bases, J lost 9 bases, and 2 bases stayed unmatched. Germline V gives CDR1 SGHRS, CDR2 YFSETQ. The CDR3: CASSFDRAEQFF. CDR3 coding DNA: TGCGCCAGCAGCTTTGACAGGGCTGAGCAGTTCTTC.

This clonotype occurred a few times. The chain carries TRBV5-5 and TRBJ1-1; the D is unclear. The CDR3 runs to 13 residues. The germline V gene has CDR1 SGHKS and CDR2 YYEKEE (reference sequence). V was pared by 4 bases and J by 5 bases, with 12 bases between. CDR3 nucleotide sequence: TGTGCCAGCAGCCCCTCCAGTCGTACTGAAGCTTTCTTT. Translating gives CASSPSSRTEAFF.

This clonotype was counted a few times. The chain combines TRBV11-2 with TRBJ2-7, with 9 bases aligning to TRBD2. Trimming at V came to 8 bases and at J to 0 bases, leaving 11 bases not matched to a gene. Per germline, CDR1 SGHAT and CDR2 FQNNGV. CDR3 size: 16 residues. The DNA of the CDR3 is TGTGCCAGCGCAAGGCCTAGCGGGGATAGCTCCTACGAGCAGTACTTC. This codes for CASARPSGDSSYEQYF. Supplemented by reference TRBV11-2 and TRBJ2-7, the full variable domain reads EAGVAQSPRYKIIEKRQSVAFWCNPISGHATLYWYQQILGQGPKLLIQFQNNGVVDDSQLPKDRFSAERLKGVDSTLKIQPAKLEDSAVYLCASARPSGDSSYEQYFGPGTRLTVT.

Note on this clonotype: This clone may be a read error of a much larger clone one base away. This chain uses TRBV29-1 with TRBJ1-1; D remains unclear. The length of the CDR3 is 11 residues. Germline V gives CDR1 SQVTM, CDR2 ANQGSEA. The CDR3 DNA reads TGCAGCGTTGAGATAGACACTGAAGCTCTCTTT. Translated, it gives CSVEIDTEALF.

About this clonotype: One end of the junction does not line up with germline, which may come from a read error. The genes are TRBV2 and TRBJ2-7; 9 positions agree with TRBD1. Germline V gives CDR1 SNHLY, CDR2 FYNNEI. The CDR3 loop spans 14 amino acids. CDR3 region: CASCEGDRVYEQYF. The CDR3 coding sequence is TGTGCCAGCTGTGAAGGGGACAGGGTCTACGAGCAGTACTTC.

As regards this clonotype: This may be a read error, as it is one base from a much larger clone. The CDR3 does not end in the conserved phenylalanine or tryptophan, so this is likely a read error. The CDR3 sequence: CASSSTGVNQPQHL. Written as DNA, the CDR3 is TGTGCCAGCAGCTCGACAGGGGTGAATCAGCCCCAGCATCTT. This chain connects TRBV12-3 or TRBV12-4 to TRBJ1-5, with 8 bases identical to TRBD1. Losses at the gene ends were 6 bases for V and 4 bases for J; bases not matched to a gene: 5. The CDR3 is 14 residues long.

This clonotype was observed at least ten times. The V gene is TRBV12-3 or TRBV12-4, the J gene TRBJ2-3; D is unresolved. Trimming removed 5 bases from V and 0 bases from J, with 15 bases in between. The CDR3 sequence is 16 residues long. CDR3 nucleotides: TGTGCCAGCAGTCCGGGCCTCCACTCTAGCACAGATACGCAGTATTTT. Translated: CASSPGLHSSTDTQYF.

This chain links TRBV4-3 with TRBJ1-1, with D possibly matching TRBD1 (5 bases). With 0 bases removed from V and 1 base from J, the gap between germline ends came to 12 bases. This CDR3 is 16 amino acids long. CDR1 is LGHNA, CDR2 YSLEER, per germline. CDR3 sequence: CASSQDWTLRNTEAFF. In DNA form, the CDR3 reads TGCGCCAGCAGCCAAGATTGGACACTTAGGAACACTGAAGCTTTCTTT.

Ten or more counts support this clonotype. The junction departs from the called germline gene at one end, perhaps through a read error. The CDR3 reads CASREGGGQPQHF. CDR3 coding DNA: TGTGCCAGCAGAGAAGGGGGCGGACAGCCCCAGCATTTT. The rearrangement uses TRBV2 and TRBJ1-5, with 7 bases lining up with TRBD1. The CDR3 length is 13 residues. CDR1 and CDR2 from the germline V gene are SNHLY and FYNNEI.

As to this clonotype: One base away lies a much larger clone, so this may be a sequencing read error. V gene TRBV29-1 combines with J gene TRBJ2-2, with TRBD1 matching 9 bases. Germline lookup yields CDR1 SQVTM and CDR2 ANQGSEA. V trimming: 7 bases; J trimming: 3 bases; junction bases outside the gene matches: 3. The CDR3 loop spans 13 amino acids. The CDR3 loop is CSARQGDTGELFF. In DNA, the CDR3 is TGCAGCGCCCGACAGGGGGACACCGGGGAGCTGTTTTTT.

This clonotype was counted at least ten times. The DNA for the CDR3 is TGCAGTGCTAGTAAAGAGACCCAGTACTTC. Translated: CSASKETQYF. The rearrangement uses TRBV20-1 and TRBJ2-5; D gene uncertain. Germline V lookup: CDR1 DFQATT, CDR2 SNEGSKA (reference sequence). The CDR3 extends over 10 amino acids. V lost 3 bases and J 3 bases, leaving 2 bases between the germline ends.

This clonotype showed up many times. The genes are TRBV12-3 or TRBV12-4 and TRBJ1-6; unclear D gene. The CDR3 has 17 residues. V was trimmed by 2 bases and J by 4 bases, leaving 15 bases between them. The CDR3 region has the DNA TGTGCCAGCAGTTTACGGCACGGAATGATTTATAATTCACCCCTCCACTTT. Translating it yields CASSLRHGMIYNSPLHF.

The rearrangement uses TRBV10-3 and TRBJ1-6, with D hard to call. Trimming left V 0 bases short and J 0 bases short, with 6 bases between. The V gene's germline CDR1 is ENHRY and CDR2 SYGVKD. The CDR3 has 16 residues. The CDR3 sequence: CAISESVNSYNSPLHF. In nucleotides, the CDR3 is TGTGCCATCAGTGAGTCTGTCAACTCCTATAATTCACCCCTCCACTTT.

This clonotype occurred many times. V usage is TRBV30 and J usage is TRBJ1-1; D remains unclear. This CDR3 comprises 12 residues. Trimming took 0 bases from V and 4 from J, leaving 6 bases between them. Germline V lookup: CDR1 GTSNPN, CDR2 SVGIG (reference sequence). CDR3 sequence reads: CAWSVPITEAFF. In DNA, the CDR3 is TGTGCCTGGAGTGTACCGATCACTGAAGCTTTCTTT.

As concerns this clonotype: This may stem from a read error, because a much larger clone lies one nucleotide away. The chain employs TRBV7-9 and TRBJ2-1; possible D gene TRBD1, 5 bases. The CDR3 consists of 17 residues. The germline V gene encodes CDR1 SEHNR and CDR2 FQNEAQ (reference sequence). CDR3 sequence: CASGLPRTGNSYNEQFF. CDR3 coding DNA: TGTGCCAGCGGCTTGCCCCGAACAGGTAACTCCTACAATGAGCAGTTCTTC.

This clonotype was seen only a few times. This CDR3 reads CSAQTGESSYEQYF. CDR3 DNA: TGCAGTGCCCAGACAGGGGAAAGCTCCTACGAGCAGTACTTC. The chain links TRBV20-1 to TRBJ2-7, with 8 bases aligning to TRBD1. Germline values: CDR1 DFQATT, CDR2 SNEGSKA (reference sequence). V dropped 6 bases and J dropped 0; count of bases not matched to a gene: 7. The CDR3 consists of 14 residues.